The clone carrying this TCR beta chain has at least ten counts. These data belong to a study of spatial heterogeneity in lung cancer. The V end was cut by 1 base, the J end by 5 bases, with 20 bases between. This CDR3 has 17 amino acids. Germline V gene sequence: CDR1 LNHNV, CDR2 YYDKDF (reference sequence). TCRdb reprocessed the 5' RACE reads with MiXCR, giving one entry per CDR3 protein. The sample shows fewer than 30,000 distinct CDR3 sequences, more than 9.5% of them seen only once. As for time point: blood at routine non-recurrence follow-up after resection. The chain employs TRBV15 and TRBJ2-5; D remains ambiguous. This sample comprised PBMCs, obtained at follow-up. This receptor was identified in a male donor with early-stage non-small cell lung cancer. The CDR3 here is CATSRGDIGSWWETQYF. The CDR3 DNA is TGTGCCACCAGCAGAGGCGACATTGGAAGCTGGTGGGAGACCCAGTACTTC.